A single sample is the source of the 4 T cell receptor beta chains below, sequenced in a study of shared clonotypes between healthy human individuals. TCRdb's copy holds only in-frame clones and misses some; the assay was immunoSEQ multiplex PCR. Of about 1 million clones listed, 65% to 75% were seen once; the top ten hold around 1.5%. The sequencing sample was made of memory CD4+ T cells sorted from blood. Subset in this sample: CD45RA-negative fraction. These receptors all come from a man between 18 and 29 years old in good health.

V and J are TRBV7-9 and TRBJ2-3; D is possibly TRBD2 (6 bases). V was shortened by 5 bases and J by 1 base, with 16 bases between the two germline ends. CDR1 is SEHNR and CDR2 is FQNEAQ in the germline V gene (reference sequence). The length of the CDR3 is 16 residues. The CDR3 region is CASSIPGRGGTDTQYF. CDR3 DNA sequence: TGTGCCAGCAGCATACCCGGGCGGGGAGGCACAGATACGCAGTATTTT. Supplemented by reference TRBV7-9 and TRBJ2-3, the full variable domain reads DTGVSQNPRHKITKRGQNVTFRCDPISEHNRLYWYRQTLGQGPEFLTYFQNEAQLEKSRLLSDRFSAERPKGSFSTLEIQRTEQGDSAMYLCASSIPGRGGTDTQYFGPGTRLTVL.

The chain is built from TRBV9 and TRBJ2-1; the D is unclear. Germline V lookup: CDR1 SGDLS, CDR2 YYNGEE. Trimming cost V 1 base and J 1 base, with 15 bases left between them. The CDR3 runs 17 residues. This CDR3 is CASSVSLNSLSYNEQFF. For the CDR3, the DNA is TGTGCCAGCAGCGTATCCCTTAACTCGTTATCCTACAATGAGCAGTTCTTC.

V gene TRBV5-1 combines with J gene TRBJ2-5, with D tentatively TRBD2 (8 bases). Trimming took off 4 bases at V and 4 bases at J, with 17 bases between the two ends. This CDR3 is 15 amino acids long. The germline V gene has CDR1 SGHRS and CDR2 YFSETQ. CDR3 loop: CASSREGQTRETQYF. For the CDR3, the DNA is TGCGCCAGCAGCCGGGAGGGACAGACGAGAGAGACCCAGTACTTC.

Concerning this clone itself: Other nucleotide sequences in the sample specify the same CDR3. This chain joins TRBV19 and TRBJ1-4, with 7 bases that match TRBD1. This CDR3 is 14 amino acids long. Germline V gene lookup returns CDR1 LNHDA and CDR2 SQIVND (reference sequence). V gave up 6 bases and J gave up 3 bases; unmatched junction bases: 4. As DNA, the CDR3 is TGTGCCAGTAGAAGACAGGGCTCTAATGAAAAACTGTTTTTT. This translates into CASRRQGSNEKLFF.